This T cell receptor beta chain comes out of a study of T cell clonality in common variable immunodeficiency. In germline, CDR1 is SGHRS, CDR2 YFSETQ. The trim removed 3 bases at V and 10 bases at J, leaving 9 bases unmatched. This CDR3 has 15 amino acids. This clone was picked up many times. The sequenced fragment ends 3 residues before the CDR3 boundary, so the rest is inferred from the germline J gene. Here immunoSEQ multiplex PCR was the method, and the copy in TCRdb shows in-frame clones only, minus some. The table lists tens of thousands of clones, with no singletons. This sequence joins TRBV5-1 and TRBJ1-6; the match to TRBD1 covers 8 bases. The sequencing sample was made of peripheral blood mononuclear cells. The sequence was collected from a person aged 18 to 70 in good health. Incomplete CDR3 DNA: TGCGCCAGCAGCTCGCTGACAGGGGTAAACTCACCC. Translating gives CASSSLTGVNSP. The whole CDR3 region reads CASSSLTGVNSPLHF.